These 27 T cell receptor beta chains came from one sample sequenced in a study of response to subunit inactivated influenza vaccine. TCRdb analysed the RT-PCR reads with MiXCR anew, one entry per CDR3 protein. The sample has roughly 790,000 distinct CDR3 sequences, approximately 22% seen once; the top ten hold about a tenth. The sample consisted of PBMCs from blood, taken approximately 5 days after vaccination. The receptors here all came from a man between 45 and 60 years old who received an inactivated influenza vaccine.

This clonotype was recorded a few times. The CDR3 region is CASSLRSGGAWETQYF. CDR3 bases: TGTGCCAGCAGTTTAAGGAGCGGGGGGGCCTGGGAGACCCAGTACTTC. The rearrangement uses TRBV12-3 or TRBV12-4 and TRBJ2-5; 10 bases line up with TRBD2. V lost 2 bases to trimming and J lost 5 bases; unmatched junction nucleotides: 8. The CDR3 is 16 residues long.

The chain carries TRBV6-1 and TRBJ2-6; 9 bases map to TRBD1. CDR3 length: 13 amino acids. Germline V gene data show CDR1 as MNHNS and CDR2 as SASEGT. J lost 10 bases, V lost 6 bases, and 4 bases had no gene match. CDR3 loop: CASSQTGGNVLTF. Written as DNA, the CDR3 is TGTGCCAGCAGCCAGACAGGGGGTAACGTCCTGACTTTC.

Here the CDR3 reads CASTLRVSNQPQHF. CDR3 DNA sequence: TGTGCCAGCACGTTGCGAGTTAGCAATCAGCCCCAGCATTTT. The rearrangement links TRBV28 to TRBJ1-5; no reliable D call. The CDR3 has 14 amino acids. CDR1 MDHEN and CDR2 SYDVKM come from the germline V gene. The V end was cut by 7 bases, the J end by 0 bases, with 10 bases between.

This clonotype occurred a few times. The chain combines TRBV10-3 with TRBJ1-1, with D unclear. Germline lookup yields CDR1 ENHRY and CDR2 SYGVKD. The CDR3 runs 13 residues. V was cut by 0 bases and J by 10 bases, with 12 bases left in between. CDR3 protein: CAISESVSAGAFF. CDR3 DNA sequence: TGTGCCATCAGTGAGTCGGTTTCAGCCGGAGCTTTCTTT.

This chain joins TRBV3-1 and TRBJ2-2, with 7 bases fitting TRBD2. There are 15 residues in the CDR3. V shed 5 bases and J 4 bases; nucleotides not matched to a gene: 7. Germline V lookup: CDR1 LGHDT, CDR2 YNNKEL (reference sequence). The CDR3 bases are TGTGCCAGCAGCATGACTAGCACCTTCACCGGGGAGCTGTTTTTT. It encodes CASSMTSTFTGELFF.

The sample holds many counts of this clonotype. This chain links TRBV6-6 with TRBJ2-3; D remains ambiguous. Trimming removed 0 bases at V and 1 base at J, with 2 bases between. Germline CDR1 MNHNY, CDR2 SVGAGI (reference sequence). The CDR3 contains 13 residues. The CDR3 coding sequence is TGTGCCAGCAGTTACTCGGGCACAGATACGCAGTATTTT. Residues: CASSYSGTDTQYF.

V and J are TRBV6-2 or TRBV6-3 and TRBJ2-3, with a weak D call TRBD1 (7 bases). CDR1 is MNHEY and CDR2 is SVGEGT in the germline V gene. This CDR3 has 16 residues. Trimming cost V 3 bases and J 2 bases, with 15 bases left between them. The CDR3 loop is CASSYSDRDFTDTQYF. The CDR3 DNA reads TGTGCCAGCAGTTATTCAGACAGGGACTTCACAGATACGCAGTATTTT.

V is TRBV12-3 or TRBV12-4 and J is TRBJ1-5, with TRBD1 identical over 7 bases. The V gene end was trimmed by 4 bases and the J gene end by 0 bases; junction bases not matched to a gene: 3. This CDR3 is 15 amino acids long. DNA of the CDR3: TGTGCCAGCAGTTCAGGGGGGACTAGCAATCAGCCCCAGCATTTT. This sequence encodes CASSSGGTSNQPQHF.

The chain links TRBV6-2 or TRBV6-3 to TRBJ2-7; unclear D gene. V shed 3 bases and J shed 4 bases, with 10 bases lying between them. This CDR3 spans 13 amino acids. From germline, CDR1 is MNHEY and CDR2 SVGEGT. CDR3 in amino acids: CASSYPGQYEQYF. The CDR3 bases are TGTGCCAGCAGTTATCCGGGCCAATACGAGCAGTACTTC.

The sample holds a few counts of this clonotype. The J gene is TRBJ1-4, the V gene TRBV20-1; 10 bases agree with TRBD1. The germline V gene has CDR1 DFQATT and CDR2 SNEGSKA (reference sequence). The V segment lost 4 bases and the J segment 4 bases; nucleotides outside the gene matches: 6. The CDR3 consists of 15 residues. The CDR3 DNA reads TGCAGTGCTACTAAACGGGACAGGGGTAATGAAAAACTGTTTTTT. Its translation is CSATKRDRGNEKLFF.

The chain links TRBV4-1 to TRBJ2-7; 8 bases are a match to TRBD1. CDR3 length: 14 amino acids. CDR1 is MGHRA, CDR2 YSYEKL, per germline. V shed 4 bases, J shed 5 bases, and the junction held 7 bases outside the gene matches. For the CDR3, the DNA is TGCGCCAGCAGCCGGAAACAGGGGGTCGACGAGCAGTACTTC. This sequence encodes CASSRKQGVDEQYF.

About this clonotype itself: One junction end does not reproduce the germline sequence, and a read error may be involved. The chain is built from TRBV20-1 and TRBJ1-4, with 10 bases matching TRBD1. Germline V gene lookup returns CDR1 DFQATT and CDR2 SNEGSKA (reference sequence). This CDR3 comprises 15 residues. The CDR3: CSAREDRGYSEKLFF. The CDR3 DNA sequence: TGCAGTGCCAGAGAGGACAGGGGGTATAGTGAAAAACTGTTTTTT.

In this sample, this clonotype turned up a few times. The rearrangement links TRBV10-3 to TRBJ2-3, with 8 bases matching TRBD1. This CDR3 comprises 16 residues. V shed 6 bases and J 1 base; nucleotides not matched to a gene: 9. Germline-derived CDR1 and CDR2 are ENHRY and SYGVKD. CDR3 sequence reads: CAISPGQGMGTDTQYF. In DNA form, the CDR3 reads TGTGCCATCAGCCCAGGACAGGGTATGGGCACAGATACGCAGTATTTT.

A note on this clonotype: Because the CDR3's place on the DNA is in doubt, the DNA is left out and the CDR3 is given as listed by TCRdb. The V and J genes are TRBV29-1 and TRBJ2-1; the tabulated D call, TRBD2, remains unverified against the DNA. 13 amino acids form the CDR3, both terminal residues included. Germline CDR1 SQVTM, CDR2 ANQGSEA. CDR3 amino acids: CSVGDGTRGRKFF.

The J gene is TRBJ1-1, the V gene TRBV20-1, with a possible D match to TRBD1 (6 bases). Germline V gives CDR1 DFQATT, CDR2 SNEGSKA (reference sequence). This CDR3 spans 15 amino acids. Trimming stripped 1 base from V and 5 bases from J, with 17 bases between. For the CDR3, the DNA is TGCAGTGCTAGAGTAAGGGGACAACCGATGACTGAAGCTTTCTTT. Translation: CSARVRGQPMTEAFF.

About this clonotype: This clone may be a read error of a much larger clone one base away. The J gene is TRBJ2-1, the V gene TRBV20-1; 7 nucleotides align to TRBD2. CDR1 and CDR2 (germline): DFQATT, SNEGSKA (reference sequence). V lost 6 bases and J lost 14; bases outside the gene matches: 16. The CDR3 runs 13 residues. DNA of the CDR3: TGCAGTGCGGCACCTCGCGGGAGTCGAGGGAAGTTCTTC. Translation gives CSAAPRGSRGKFF.

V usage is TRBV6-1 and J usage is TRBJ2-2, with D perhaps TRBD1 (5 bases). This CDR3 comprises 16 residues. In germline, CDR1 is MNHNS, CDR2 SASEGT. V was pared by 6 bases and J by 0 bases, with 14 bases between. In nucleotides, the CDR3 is TGTGCCAGCAGGCCCGGTGGGGCCCCGAACACCGGGGAGCTGTTTTTT. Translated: CASRPGGAPNTGELFF.

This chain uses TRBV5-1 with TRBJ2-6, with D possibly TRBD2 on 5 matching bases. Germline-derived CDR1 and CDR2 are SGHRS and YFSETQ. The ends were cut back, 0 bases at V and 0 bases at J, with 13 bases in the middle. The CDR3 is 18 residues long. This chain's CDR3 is CASSLGASLSSGANVLTF. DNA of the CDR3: TGCGCCAGCAGCTTGGGGGCTAGCCTCAGCTCTGGGGCCAACGTCCTGACTTTC.

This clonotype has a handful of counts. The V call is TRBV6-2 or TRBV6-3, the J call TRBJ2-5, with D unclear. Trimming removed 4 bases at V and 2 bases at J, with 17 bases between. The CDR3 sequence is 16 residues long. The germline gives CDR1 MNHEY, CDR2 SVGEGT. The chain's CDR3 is CASSSTVITVQETQYF. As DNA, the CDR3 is TGTGCCAGCAGTTCCACGGTCATCACTGTTCAAGAGACCCAGTACTTC.

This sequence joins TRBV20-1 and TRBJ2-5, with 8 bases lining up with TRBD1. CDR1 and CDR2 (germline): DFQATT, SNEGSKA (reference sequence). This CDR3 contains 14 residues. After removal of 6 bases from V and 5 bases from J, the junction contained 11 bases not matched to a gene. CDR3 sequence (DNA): TGCAGTGCCCCCCCCCGGTACAGGGGGGAGACCCAGTACTTC. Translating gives CSAPPRYRGETQYF.

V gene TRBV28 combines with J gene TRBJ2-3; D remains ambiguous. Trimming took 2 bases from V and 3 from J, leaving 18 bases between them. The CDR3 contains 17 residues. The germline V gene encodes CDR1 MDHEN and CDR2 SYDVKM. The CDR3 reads CASSLNPWSGATDTQYF. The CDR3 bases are TGTGCCAGCAGTTTAAACCCGTGGAGTGGAGCTACAGATACGCAGTATTTT. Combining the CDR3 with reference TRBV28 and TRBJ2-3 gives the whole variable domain DVKVTQSSRYLVKRTGEKVFLECVQDMDHENMFWYRQDPGLGLRLIYFSYDVKMKEKGDIPEGYSVSREKKERFSLILESASTNQTSMYLCASSLNPWSGATDTQYFGPGTRLTVL.

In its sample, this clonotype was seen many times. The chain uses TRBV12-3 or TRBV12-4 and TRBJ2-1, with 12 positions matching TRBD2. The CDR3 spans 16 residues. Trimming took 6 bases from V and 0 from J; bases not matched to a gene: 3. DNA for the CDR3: TGTGCCAGCAGAGGACTAGCGGGATCCTCCTACAATGAGCAGTTCTTC. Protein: CASRGLAGSSYNEQFF.

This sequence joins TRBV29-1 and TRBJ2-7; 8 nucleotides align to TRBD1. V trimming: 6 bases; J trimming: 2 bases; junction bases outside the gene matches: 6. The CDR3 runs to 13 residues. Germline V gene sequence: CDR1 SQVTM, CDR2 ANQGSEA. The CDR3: CSVGDRWTYEQYF. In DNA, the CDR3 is TGCAGCGTAGGGGACAGGTGGACCTACGAGCAGTACTTC.

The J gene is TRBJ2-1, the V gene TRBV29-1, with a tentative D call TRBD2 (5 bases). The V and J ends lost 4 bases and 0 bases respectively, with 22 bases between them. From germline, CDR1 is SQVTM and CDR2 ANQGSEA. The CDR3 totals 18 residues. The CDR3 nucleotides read TGCAGCGTTGTTGGAACCTACTCGGGTACTAGCTCCTACAATGAGCAGTTCTTC. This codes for CSVVGTYSGTSSYNEQFF.

The CDR3 bases are TGTGCCAGCAGTTCAGGACATTGGCGGGACCTCCACTTT. Amino acids: CASSSGHWRDLHF. The rearrangement uses TRBV6-5 and TRBJ1-6; TRBD1 is a possible D gene (5 bases). The CDR3 consists of 13 residues. V was cut by 4 bases and J by 15 bases, with 16 bases left in between. The germline V gene has CDR1 MNHEY and CDR2 SVGAGI.

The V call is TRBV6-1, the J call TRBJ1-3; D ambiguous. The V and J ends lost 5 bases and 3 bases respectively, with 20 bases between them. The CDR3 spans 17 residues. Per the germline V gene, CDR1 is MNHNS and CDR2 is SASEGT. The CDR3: CASSLISGSFGGNTIYF. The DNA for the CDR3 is TGTGCCAGCAGTCTTATATCCGGGTCCTTTGGTGGAAACACCATATATTTT.

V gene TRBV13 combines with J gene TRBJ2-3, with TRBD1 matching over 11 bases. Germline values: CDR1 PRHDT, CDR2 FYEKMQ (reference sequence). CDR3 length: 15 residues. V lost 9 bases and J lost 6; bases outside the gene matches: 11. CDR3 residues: CASIKGQGAADTQYF. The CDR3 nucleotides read TGTGCCAGTATAAAAGGACAGGGGGCAGCGGATACGCAGTATTTT.